This T cell receptor beta chain was obtained from a study of regulatory T cells in long-lasting Graves disease. The time point is: newly diagnosed GD, antithyroid drugs for less than 3 months. Researchers made the TCR library from RNA that was extracted from PBMCs. The CDR3 is 14 residues long. V was pared by 2 bases and J by 2 bases, with 10 bases between. The germline V gene has CDR1 MNHNS and CDR2 SASEGT. In its sample, this clonotype was seen many times. To make TCR beta libraries, researchers used iRepertoire HTBI primers and Arm-PCR of CDR3 regions. Each CDR3 protein is one row after TCRdb ran MiXCR on the multiplex PCR reads. The sample lists about 440,000 distinct CDR3 sequences, less than 20% occurring once. The same sample was also used in a study of T cells in Graves' hyperthyroidism and ophthalmopathy.

The source was peripheral blood mononuclear cells (PBMCs), collected at new diagnosis, from a patient treated with antithyroid drugs. The receptor comes from a woman aged 18-35 years with Graves disease. This chain connects TRBV6-1 to TRBJ2-7; D is possibly TRBD1 (5 bases). The CDR3 reads CASSEQGSAYEQYF. CDR3 nucleotides: TGTGCCAGCAGTGAACAGGGCTCGGCCTACGAGCAGTACTTC.